The present entry profiles one TCR beta chain with its context. Its antigen is as yet unknown. This sample was included in a study of cytomegalovirus exposure and HLA in healthy donors. Trimming shortened V by 1 base and J by 5 bases, and 18 bases separated the two germline ends. The CDR3 extends over 17 amino acids. Germline CDR1 and CDR2: SGHAT and FQNNGV. Use of 60 Vbeta and 13 Jbeta primers characterized the PCR. Using immunoSEQ multiplex PCR, the repertoire was profiled, and TCRdb retains in-frame clones only, with some absent. The sample has 150,000 to 200,000 clones, around 83% seen once. Study-level results: Reportedly, HLA-A and HLA-B alleles of most subjects were accurately predicted from TCR beta. Among immune exposure information, only CMV serostatus was available.

This sequence originates from a girl aged 2-9 years in good health and CMV-seropositive. J is TRBJ1-5 and V is TRBV11-2; D may be TRBD1 (5 bases). Sequencing used PBMCs. The CDR3 reads CASSLAGLRQPHQPQHF. The CDR3 DNA reads as TGTGCCAGCAGCTTAGCTGGTTTGAGACAGCCCCATCAGCCCCAGCATTTT.